The T cell receptor (beta chain) under discussion was sequenced for a study of shared clonotypes between healthy human individuals. Sequenced by immunoSEQ multiplex PCR; TCRdb stores in-frame clones only, minus some. The table records approximately 1.1 million clones, 70% to 80% of them present only once. Trimming cost V 3 bases and J 5 bases, with 13 bases left between them. Germline V gives CDR1 MDHEN, CDR2 SYDVKM. The CDR3 contains 14 residues. The V and J genes are TRBV28 and TRBJ1-1; unclear D gene. Sequencing was carried out using memory CD4+ T cells from PBMCs. The subset is: CD45RA-negative fraction. This clonotype was sampled from a man aged 18 to 29 in good health. Some clones in this sample may be carry-over from other donors' samples. The CDR3 loop is CASSFSLVGTEAFF. The CDR3, as DNA: TGTGCCAGCAGTTTTTCTTTGGTGGGAACTGAAGCTTTCTTT.